The rows below give T cell receptor beta chains drawn from one sample of a study of blood T cell repertoires in COVID-19. TCRdb keeps only in-frame clones here, not all; method: immunoSEQ multiplex PCR. The table shows hundreds of thousands of clones, with approximately 91% occurring only once. Sample: peripheral blood. These receptors all come from a woman aged 40 to 50 who had recovered from COVID-19. The CDR3 runs from the conserved cysteine through the conserved F or W. The D gene is left open where the match is weak. Not all rows give a size; the values are once, few, many and, for expanded clones, a class.

J gene: TRBJ2-3; clone size: once; V gene: TRBV18; D gene: TRBD1; CDR3 protein: CASSSPDSPGGNIDTQYF; CDR3 DNA: TGTGCCAGCTCATCGCCCGATAGTCCAGGGGGCAATATAGATACGCAGTATTTT
J gene: TRBJ2-7; clone size: .; V gene: TRBV4-3; D gene: .; CDR3 protein: CASSQDRAGGYEQYF; CDR3 DNA: TGCGCCAGCAGCCAAGATAGGGCAGGGGGGTACGAGCAGTACTTC
J gene: TRBJ1-5; clone size: .; V gene: TRBV28; D gene: .; CDR3 protein: CASSFPGYSNQPQHF; CDR3 DNA: TGTGCCAGCAGTTTTCCAGGGTATAGCAATCAGCCCCAGCATTTT
J gene: TRBJ2-1; clone size: .; V gene: TRBV5-1; D gene: .; CDR3 protein: CASSLGGSSYNEQFF; CDR3 DNA: TGCGCCAGCAGCTTGGGGGGCAGCTCCTACAATGAGCAGTTCTTC
J gene: TRBJ1-1; clone size: .; V gene: TRBV7-2; D gene: .; CDR3 protein: CASSLDSNTEAFF; CDR3 DNA: TGTGCCAGCAGCTTGGACAGCAACACTGAAGCTTTCTTT
J gene: TRBJ1-2; clone size: .; V gene: TRBV5-4; D gene: .; CDR3 protein: CASSSSRDGYTF; CDR3 DNA: TGTGCCAGCAGCTCCAGCAGGGATGGCTACACCTTC
J gene: TRBJ1-6; clone size: .; V gene: TRBV19; D gene: .; CDR3 protein: CASSITGSWSPLHF; CDR3 DNA: TGTGCCAGTAGTATCACGGGGTCTTGGTCACCCCTCCACTTT
J gene: TRBJ2-7; clone size: .; V gene: TRBV4-1; D gene: .; CDR3 protein: CASSQDWTVPEYEQYF; CDR3 DNA: TGCGCCAGCAGCCAAGATTGGACAGTTCCAGAATACGAGCAGTACTTC
J gene: TRBJ2-3; clone size: .; V gene: TRBV9; D gene: TRBD2; CDR3 protein: CASSVDLAGGYTDTQYF; CDR3 DNA: TGTGCCAGCAGCGTAGACCTAGCGGGAGGGTACACAGATACGCAGTATTTT
J gene: TRBJ2-1; clone size: .; V gene: TRBV19; D gene: .; CDR3 protein: CASSRSARALGEQFF; CDR3 DNA: TGTGCCAGTAGTAGATCAGCGAGGGCGCTCGGTGAGCAGTTCTTC
J gene: TRBJ2-6; clone size: .; V gene: TRBV7-8; D gene: TRBD2; CDR3 protein: CASSLVASGGAGANVLTF; CDR3 DNA: TGTGCCAGCAGCTTAGTGGCGTCCGGGGGGGCTGGGGCCAACGTCCTGACTTTC
J gene: TRBJ2-7; clone size: .; V gene: TRBV11-2; D gene: TRBD1; CDR3 protein: CASSLDRQGPYEQYF; CDR3 DNA: TGTGCCAGCAGCTTAGACAGACAGGGCCCCTACGAGCAGTACTTC
J gene: TRBJ1-3; clone size: .; V gene: TRBV5-6; D gene: .; CDR3 protein: CASSLDPRDTGNTIYF; CDR3 DNA: TGTGCCAGCAGCTTGGACCCACGGGACACGGGAAACACCATATATTTT
J gene: TRBJ1-5; clone size: .; V gene: TRBV3-1/TRBV3-2; D gene: .; CDR3 protein: CASSQGQRQPQHF; CDR3 DNA: TGTGCCAGCAGCCAAGGGCAGAGGCAGCCCCAGCATTTT
J gene: TRBJ1-6; clone size: .; V gene: TRBV4-1; D gene: TRBD1; CDR3 protein: CASSQPDRELNPLHF; CDR3 DNA: TGCGCCAGCAGCCAGCCCGACAGGGAACTCAACCCCCTCCACTTT
J gene: TRBJ1-5; clone size: .; V gene: TRBV24-1; D gene: .; CDR3 protein: CATSPSTGSNQPQHF; CDR3 DNA: TGTGCCACCAGCCCCTCTACAGGGAGCAATCAGCCCCAGCATTTT
J gene: TRBJ2-3; clone size: .; V gene: TRBV5-4; D gene: TRBD2; CDR3 protein: CASSLKLAGGANTQYF; CDR3 DNA: TGTGCCAGCAGCTTGAAGCTAGCGGGAGGAGCAAATACGCAGTATTTT
J gene: TRBJ1-1; clone size: .; V gene: TRBV19; D gene: TRBD1; CDR3 protein: CASRIQGEEAFF; CDR3 DNA: TGTGCCAGTAGAATACAGGGGGAGGAAGCTTTCTTT
J gene: TRBJ1-2; clone size: .; V gene: TRBV6-1; D gene: .; CDR3 protein: CASSDRGKFNYGYTF; CDR3 DNA: TGTGCCAGCAGTGACAGGGGCAAATTTAACTATGGCTACACCTTC
J gene: TRBJ1-2; clone size: few; V gene: TRBV2; D gene: TRBD1; CDR3 protein: CASSEERGPYGYTF; CDR3 DNA: TGTGCCAGCAGTGAAGAAAGGGGGCCCTATGGCTACACCTTC
J gene: TRBJ1-2; clone size: .; V gene: TRBV30; D gene: .; CDR3 protein: CAWSRQINGYTF; CDR3 DNA: TGTGCCTGGAGTAGACAGATCAATGGCTACACCTTC
J gene: TRBJ1-2; clone size: .; V gene: TRBV4-3; D gene: .; CDR3 protein: CASSQAAGNNYGYTF; CDR3 DNA: TGCGCCAGCAGCCAAGCGGCAGGGAATAACTATGGCTACACCTTC
J gene: TRBJ2-2; clone size: .; V gene: TRBV7-8; D gene: .; CDR3 protein: CASSSRTVPNTGELFF; CDR3 DNA: TGTGCCAGCAGCTCGCGGACAGTGCCCAACACCGGGGAGCTGTTTTTT
J gene: TRBJ1-2; clone size: .; V gene: TRBV5-5; D gene: TRBD1; CDR3 protein: CASSLEPRQGFSYTF; CDR3 DNA: TGTGCCAGCAGCTTGGAACCGCGACAGGGGTTCAGCTACACCTTC
J gene: TRBJ1-2; clone size: many; V gene: TRBV5-1; D gene: TRBD1; CDR3 protein: CASSLNVGTANYGYTF; CDR3 DNA: TGCGCCAGCAGCTTGAATGTTGGGACAGCTAACTATGGCTACACCTTC
J gene: TRBJ1-2; clone size: .; V gene: TRBV19; D gene: .; CDR3 protein: CASRNSNYGYTF; CDR3 DNA: TGTGCCAGTAGGAACAGTAACTATGGCTACACCTTC
J gene: TRBJ1-3; clone size: .; V gene: TRBV18; D gene: .; CDR3 protein: CASSLDSPASSGNTIYF; CDR3 DNA: TGTGCCAGCTCACTAGACTCCCCAGCGAGCTCTGGAAACACCATATATTTT
J gene: TRBJ1-4; clone size: .; V gene: TRBV6-5; D gene: .; CDR3 protein: CASSISLGGNEKLFF; CDR3 DNA: TGTGCCAGCAGTATCAGTCTTGGGGGGAATGAAAAACTGTTTTTT
J gene: TRBJ1-4; clone size: .; V gene: TRBV27; D gene: .; CDR3 protein: CASSLRQGGVEKLFF; CDR3 DNA: TGTGCCAGCAGTTTAAGGCAGGGTGGTGTTGAAAAACTGTTTTTT
J gene: TRBJ2-7; clone size: .; V gene: TRBV28; D gene: TRBD1; CDR3 protein: CASSLTLRDRGYEQYF; CDR3 DNA: TGTGCCAGCAGTCTAACCCTCCGGGACAGGGGATACGAGCAGTACTTC
J gene: TRBJ1-5; clone size: .; V gene: TRBV5-6; D gene: TRBD1; CDR3 protein: CASSLTGQGGQPQHF; CDR3 DNA: TGTGCCAGCAGCTTGACAGGACAGGGCGGTCAGCCCCAGCATTTT
J gene: TRBJ1-1; clone size: .; V gene: TRBV6-1; D gene: .; CDR3 protein: CASSERITAGHTEAFF; CDR3 DNA: TGTGCCAGCAGTGAAAGAATCACAGCGGGCCACACTGAAGCTTTCTTT
J gene: TRBJ1-5; clone size: .; V gene: TRBV19; D gene: .; CDR3 protein: CASSIDSGGNQPQHF; CDR3 DNA: TGTGCCAGTAGTATCGACAGTGGAGGCAATCAGCCCCAGCATTTT
J gene: TRBJ2-1; clone size: .; V gene: TRBV25-1; D gene: TRBD1; CDR3 protein: CASSDPLQGSPYNEQFF; CDR3 DNA: TGTGCCAGCAGTGACCCTCTACAGGGGAGCCCCTACAATGAGCAGTTCTTC
J gene: TRBJ1-1; clone size: .; V gene: TRBV19; D gene: TRBD1; CDR3 protein: CASSLGQGIRTEAFF; CDR3 DNA: TGTGCCAGTAGCCTCGGACAGGGTATCCGCACTGAAGCTTTCTTT
J gene: TRBJ2-5; clone size: .; V gene: TRBV5-1; D gene: .; CDR3 protein: CASSLVQPLQETQYF; CDR3 DNA: TGCGCCAGCAGCTTGGTACAGCCCCTCCAAGAGACCCAGTACTTC
J gene: TRBJ1-5; clone size: .; V gene: TRBV27; D gene: TRBD1; CDR3 protein: CASSSLQGSNQPQHF; CDR3 DNA: TGTGCCAGCAGTTCACTACAGGGGTCTAATCAGCCCCAGCATTTT
J gene: TRBJ2-2; clone size: .; V gene: TRBV28; D gene: TRBD2; CDR3 protein: CASSFFRRGGNTGELFF; CDR3 DNA: TGTGCCAGCAGTTTCTTCCGGCGGGGGGGAAACACCGGGGAGCTGTTTTTT
J gene: TRBJ1-4; clone size: .; V gene: TRBV19; D gene: TRBD1; CDR3 protein: CASSMIRTGGNEKLFF; CDR3 DNA: TGTGCCAGTAGTATGATACGGACAGGCGGTAATGAAAAACTGTTTTTT
J gene: TRBJ2-1; clone size: .; V gene: TRBV12-3/TRBV12-4; D gene: .; CDR3 protein: CASSHGTPPEQFF; CDR3 DNA: TGTGCCAGCAGTCACGGGACTCCCCCTGAGCAGTTCTTC
J gene: TRBJ2-3; clone size: few; V gene: TRBV19; D gene: TRBD1; CDR3 protein: CASGYRGKDTQYF; CDR3 DNA: TGTGCCAGTGGATACAGGGGGAAAGATACGCAGTATTTT
J gene: TRBJ2-5; clone size: .; V gene: TRBV5-6; D gene: TRBD1; CDR3 protein: CASTYTGGYRKTQYF; CDR3 DNA: TGTGCCAGCACCTATACAGGGGGCTATAGGAAGACCCAGTACTTC
J gene: TRBJ1-2; clone size: .; V gene: TRBV3-1/TRBV3-2; D gene: .; CDR3 protein: CASSRSNGYTF; CDR3 DNA: TGTGCCAGCAGCCGGTCTAACGGCTACACCTTC
J gene: TRBJ1-3; clone size: .; V gene: TRBV5-4; D gene: .; CDR3 protein: CASSRDGGSGNTIYF; CDR3 DNA: TGTGCCAGCAGCCGAGACGGCGGCTCTGGAAACACCATATATTTT
J gene: TRBJ2-1; clone size: .; V gene: TRBV29-1; D gene: .; CDR3 protein: CSVEFRGSYNEQFF; CDR3 DNA: TGCAGCGTTGAGTTTAGGGGGTCATATAATGAGCAGTTCTTC
J gene: TRBJ2-2; clone size: .; V gene: TRBV5-1; D gene: .; CDR3 protein: CASSLGGLNTGELFF; CDR3 DNA: TGCGCCAGCAGCTTGGGAGGGTTGAACACCGGGGAGCTGTTTTTT
J gene: TRBJ2-6; clone size: .; V gene: TRBV7-9; D gene: TRBD1; CDR3 protein: CASSSGTGIFLTF; CDR3 DNA: TGTGCCAGCAGCTCCGGGACAGGCATCTTCCTGACTTTC
J gene: TRBJ2-7; clone size: .; V gene: TRBV7-2; D gene: TRBD2; CDR3 protein: CASSPRTSGSYEQYF; CDR3 DNA: TGTGCCAGCAGCCCCCGGACTAGCGGCTCCTACGAGCAGTACTTC
J gene: TRBJ2-7; clone size: .; V gene: TRBV7-2; D gene: .; CDR3 protein: CASSLRERSYYEQYF; CDR3 DNA: TGTGCCAGCAGCTTAAGGGAGAGAAGTTACTACGAGCAGTACTTC
J gene: TRBJ2-2; clone size: few; V gene: TRBV27; D gene: TRBD1; CDR3 protein: CASRLGMFVRTGETGELFF; CDR3 DNA: TGTGCCAGCAGGCTAGGGATGTTCGTCCGGACAGGAGAGACCGGGGAGCTGTTTTTT
J gene: TRBJ2-7; clone size: .; V gene: TRBV30; D gene: TRBD2; CDR3 protein: CAWSPGLTSWGYEQYF; CDR3 DNA: TGTGCCTGGAGTCCGGGATTGACTAGCTGGGGTTACGAGCAGTACTTC
J gene: TRBJ2-7; clone size: .; V gene: TRBV7-9; D gene: TRBD2; CDR3 protein: CASSKRLAGGYEQYF; CDR3 DNA: TGTGCCAGCAGCAAACGACTAGCGGGGGGCTACGAGCAGTACTTC